Shown below are 28 T cell receptor beta chains from a single sample sequenced in a study of response to subunit inactivated influenza vaccine. In TCRdb, the RT-PCR reads were re-called with MiXCR into one record per CDR3 protein. Of roughly 520,000 distinct CDR3 sequences in the sample, around 25% were seen once. Sequenced material: CD4+ T cells sorted from PBMCs, taken about 5 days after vaccination. These receptors all stem from a middle-aged man who received an inactivated influenza vaccine.

There are many counts of this clonotype. This rearrangement joins TRBV29-1 to TRBJ2-1; no clear D. In germline, CDR1 is SQVTM, CDR2 ANQGSEA. This CDR3 spans 12 amino acids. Trimming removed 6 bases at V and 3 bases at J, with 9 bases between. The CDR3: CSVARNYNEQFF. As DNA, the CDR3 is TGCAGCGTGGCTAGAAACTACAATGAGCAGTTCTTC.

The chain is built from TRBV20-1 and TRBJ2-2; TRBD2 matches at 8 bases. Losses at the gene ends were 3 bases for V and 6 bases for J; bases not matched to a gene: 9. The germline CDR1 and CDR2 sequences are DFQATT and SNEGSKA (reference sequence). The CDR3 extends over 15 amino acids. CDR3 nucleotide sequence: TGCAGTGCTAGTAGGCGCGGGAGGCCCCCCGGGGAGCTGTTTTTT. This codes for CSASRRGRPPGELFF.

This sequence joins TRBV7-9 and TRBJ2-1; D gene ambiguous. This CDR3 has 16 amino acids. Germline-derived CDR1 and CDR2 are SEHNR and FQNEAQ (reference sequence). The V end lost 0 bases, the J end lost 0 bases, and 9 bases lay between the germline ends. CDR3 in amino acids: CASSLALRSSYNEQFF. CDR3 coding DNA: TGTGCCAGCAGCTTAGCGCTGCGAAGCTCCTACAATGAGCAGTTCTTC.

This clonotype was counted a few times. The chain uses TRBV2 and TRBJ2-1; weak D call: TRBD1 (6 bases). The CDR3 totals 16 residues. Looked up from germline, CDR1 is SNHLY and CDR2 is FYNNEI. V lost 2 bases, J lost 3 bases, and 14 bases lay in between. CDR3 sequence (DNA): TGTGCCAGCAGTGAACAGGGGCCGCTAAACTACAATGAGCAGTTCTTC. This gives the protein CASSEQGPLNYNEQFF.

This clonotype has a handful of counts. V usage is TRBV5-1 and J usage is TRBJ2-1; D possibly corresponds to TRBD1 (6 bases). Germline values: CDR1 SGHRS, CDR2 YFSETQ. This CDR3 has 15 amino acids. The ends were cut back, 0 bases at V and 5 bases at J, with 12 bases in the middle. The CDR3 nucleotides read TGCGCCAGCAGCTTGGGGGGGCAACTGGACAATGAGCAGTTCTTC. It yields the protein CASSLGGQLDNEQFF.

This clonotype turned up a few times. The chain uses TRBV20-1 and TRBJ1-1, with unresolved D. CDR1 DFQATT and CDR2 SNEGSKA come from the germline V gene (reference sequence). V lost 1 base and J lost 6, with 12 bases in between. This CDR3 is 13 amino acids long. The CDR3 loop reads CSARVPRLSEAFF. CDR3 nucleotides: TGCAGTGCTAGAGTGCCCAGATTATCTGAAGCTTTCTTT.

This clonotype was counted only a few times. The V and J genes are TRBV10-3 and TRBJ2-5, with 9 bases lining up with TRBD2. This CDR3 region has 18 residues. With 0 bases clipped from V and 1 base from J, the junction kept 9 bases outside the gene matches. Germline-derived CDR1 and CDR2 are ENHRY and SYGVKD. CDR3 amino acids: CAISESRRAGGPQETQYF. CDR3 bases: TGTGCCATCAGTGAGTCGAGGCGAGCGGGGGGCCCCCAAGAGACCCAGTACTTC.

This clonotype was recorded a few times. V gene TRBV4-3 combines with J gene TRBJ2-4, with D uncertain. V was shortened by 0 bases and J by 10 bases, with 10 bases between the two germline ends. The CDR3 sequence is 13 residues long. Germline V gene lookup returns CDR1 LGHNA and CDR2 YSLEER. In DNA, the CDR3 is TGCGCCAGCAGCCAAGACTACAGTACAATTCAGTACTTC. As protein: CASSQDYSTIQYF.

The chain employs TRBV20-1 and TRBJ2-7; TRBD1 aligns across 12 bases. In germline, CDR1 is DFQATT, CDR2 SNEGSKA (reference sequence). The CDR3 totals 16 residues. V was pared by 6 bases and J by 6 bases, with 15 bases of the junction left unmatched. The CDR3 bases are TGCAGTGCCGCGCGTCTACCGGGACAGGGGGCGAGCGAGCAGTACTTC. Protein: CSAARLPGQGASEQYF.

This clonotype was found a few times. V gene TRBV7-9 combines with J gene TRBJ2-1; D ambiguous. Trimming shortened V by 5 bases and J by 4 bases, and 15 bases separated the two germline ends. The CDR3 loop spans 15 amino acids. Germline values: CDR1 SEHNR, CDR2 FQNEAQ (reference sequence). The CDR3 DNA is TGTGCCAGCAGCGACGGGTCGTCGCGATACAATGAGCAGTTCTTC. Translating gives CASSDGSSRYNEQFF.

This clonotype was detected a few times. J is TRBJ1-2 and V is TRBV30; TRBD1 is a possible D gene (5 bases). The ends were cut back, 3 bases at V and 8 bases at J, with 10 bases in the middle. The CDR3 loop spans 11 amino acids. Germline-derived CDR1 and CDR2 are GTSNPN and SVGIG (reference sequence). As DNA, the CDR3 is TGTGCCTGGAGACGGGCAGGGGGCTACACCTTC. It encodes CAWRRAGGYTF. Complete variable domain (other parts from reference TRBV30 and TRBJ1-2): SQTIHQWPATLVQPVGSPLSLECTVEGTSNPNLYWYRQAAGRGLQLLFYSVGIGQISSEVPQNLSASRPQDRQFILSSKKLLLSDSGFYLCAWRRAGGYTFGSGTRLTVV.

The rearrangement joins TRBV15 to TRBJ2-2; D not resolved. This CDR3 comprises 14 residues. CDR1 and CDR2 (germline): LNHNV, YYDKDF (reference sequence). The ends were cut back, 1 base at V and 0 bases at J, with 3 bases in the middle. The CDR3 loop is CATSRGTNTGELFF. In DNA, the CDR3 is TGTGCCACCAGCAGAGGAACGAACACCGGGGAGCTGTTTTTT.

The chain employs TRBV20-1 and TRBJ2-3; 10 bases agree with TRBD2. Trimming took 3 bases from V and 5 from J; bases not matched to a gene: 5. The CDR3 has 14 residues. Germline V gene data show CDR1 as DFQATT and CDR2 as SNEGSKA (reference sequence). CDR3 loop: CSARSGGAVDTQYF. The CDR3 DNA sequence: TGCAGTGCTAGGAGCGGGGGGGCTGTAGATACGCAGTATTTT.

The chain links TRBV20-1 to TRBJ2-5; 9 positions match TRBD2. Trimming took 2 bases from V and 5 from J; bases not matched to a gene: 6. Germline lookup yields CDR1 DFQATT and CDR2 SNEGSKA (reference sequence). CDR3 length: 14 residues. CDR3 protein: CSARLASGIETQYF. The CDR3 nucleotides read TGCAGTGCTAGATTGGCTAGCGGGATTGAGACCCAGTACTTC.

In its sample, this clonotype was seen many times. J is TRBJ1-3 and V is TRBV12-3 or TRBV12-4, with unresolved D. The CDR3 consists of 12 residues. Trimming took off 8 bases at V and 0 bases at J, with 5 bases between the two ends. CDR3 coding DNA: TGTGCCAGCGCGAGCTCTGGAAACACCATATATTTT. Translating gives CASASSGNTIYF.

V gene TRBV18 combines with J gene TRBJ2-4; 9 nucleotides match TRBD2. The CDR3 has 15 residues. Unmatched junction bases numbered 4, after V lost 0 bases and J lost 7 bases. Germline loops: CDR1 KGHSH, CDR2 LQKENI. The CDR3 coding sequence is TGTGCCAGCTCACCACCTAGCGGGAGCCGGAACATTCAGTACTTC. The encoded protein is CASSPPSGSRNIQYF.

A few counts support this clonotype. The rearrangement uses TRBV20-1 and TRBJ2-5; D is perhaps TRBD1 or TRBD2 (5 bases each). Trimming took 5 bases from V and 3 from J, leaving 16 bases between them. This CDR3 is built from 14 residues. Germline V gene sequence: CDR1 DFQATT, CDR2 SNEGSKA (reference sequence). In DNA form, the CDR3 reads TGCAGTGCTGGAACGGGACGTATGAAAGAGACCCAGTACTTC. It yields the protein CSAGTGRMKETQYF.

This chain uses TRBV29-1 with TRBJ2-5; D possibly uses TRBD1 or TRBD2 (7 bases each). Germline V gene sequence: CDR1 SQVTM, CDR2 ANQGSEA. Trimming left V 4 bases short and J 5 bases short, with 17 bases between. This CDR3 region has 14 residues. The CDR3 loop reads CSVGGQGGGETQYF. In DNA form, the CDR3 reads TGCAGCGTTGGTGGGCAGGGGGGGGGTGAGACCCAGTACTTC. The full variable domain, with the rest looked up from reference TRBV29-1 and TRBJ2-5, is SAVISQKPSRDICQRGTSLTIQCQVDSQVTMMFWYRQQPGQSLTLIATANQGSEATYESGFVIDKFPISRPNLTFSTLTVSNMSPEDSSIYLCSVGGQGGGETQYFGPGTRLLVL.

This chain uses TRBV2 with TRBJ2-2; weak D call: TRBD1 (5 bases). This CDR3 has 14 amino acids. Trimming pared 3 bases from V and 2 bases from J, leaving 7 bases between. Germline CDR1 and CDR2: SNHLY and FYNNEI. Here the CDR3 DNA reads TGTGCCAGCAGTGATGACAGAAACACCGGGGAGCTGTTTTTT. This gives the protein CASSDDRNTGELFF.

The chain uses TRBV7-3 and TRBJ1-2; 12 bases match TRBD1. Trimming removed 5 bases from V and 7 bases from J; junction bases left unmatched: 8. Per germline, CDR1 SGHTA and CDR2 FQGTGA. CDR3 length: 15 amino acids. The CDR3 region has the DNA TGTGCCAGCAGCCAAACCGGGACAGGGGGCGGTGGCTACACCTTC. Its protein is CASSQTGTGGGGYTF.

The rearrangement uses TRBV12-3 or TRBV12-4 and TRBJ2-5; no firm D call. V lost 5 bases to trimming and J lost 2 bases, with 15 bases between them. CDR3 length: 15 residues. CDR3 coding DNA: TGTGCCAGCAGTCTACAAGTTGGGGTACAAGAGACCCAGTACTTC. It specifies CASSLQVGVQETQYF.

This clonotype has a count of ten or more. The V and J genes are TRBV18 and TRBJ2-7; 8 bases line up with TRBD2. CDR3 length: 12 amino acids. Germline assignment: CDR1 KGHSH and CDR2 LQKENI. V was pared by 5 bases and J by 5 bases, with 2 bases of the junction left unmatched. The CDR3 reads CASSATSDEQYF. Here the CDR3 DNA reads TGTGCCAGCTCAGCGACTAGCGACGAGCAGTACTTC.

The chain combines TRBV20-1 with TRBJ2-2, with 13 bases matching TRBD2. The CDR3 sequence is 15 residues long. From germline, CDR1 is DFQATT and CDR2 SNEGSKA (reference sequence). V lost 5 bases, J lost 1 base, and 1 base stayed unmatched. CDR3 residues: CSAGLAGVNTGELFF. The CDR3 DNA follows: TGCAGTGCTGGACTAGCGGGGGTGAACACCGGGGAGCTGTTTTTT.

The rearrangement links TRBV20-1 to TRBJ2-7; D uncertain. In germline, CDR1 is DFQATT, CDR2 SNEGSKA (reference sequence). Trimming took 0 bases from V and 9 from J, leaving 9 bases between them. This CDR3 region has 11 residues. The DNA for the CDR3 is TGCAGTGCTAGAGATGGCCCGGGGCAGTACTTC. It yields the protein CSARDGPGQYF.

A few counts support this clonotype. The V gene is TRBV7-7, the J gene TRBJ2-1; 14 bases line up with TRBD2. The V segment lost 4 bases and the J segment 6 bases; nucleotides outside the gene matches: 8. Germline values: CDR1 SSHAT, CDR2 FNYEAQ (reference sequence). The length of the CDR3 is 17 residues. The CDR3: CASSSLAGLAGVNEQFF. The CDR3 nucleotides are TGTGCCAGCAGCTCCCTCGCGGGACTAGCGGGAGTCAATGAGCAGTTCTTC.

This clonotype was observed a handful of times. V and J are TRBV7-2 and TRBJ2-1; no clear D gene. Germline loops: CDR1 SGHTA, CDR2 FQGNSA. The CDR3 is 13 residues long. The V end was cut by 7 bases, the J end by 5 bases, with 12 bases between. The CDR3 DNA follows: TGTGCCAGCAAGAACCTGTTTAACAATGAGCAGTTCTTC. This gives the protein CASKNLFNNEQFF.

The chain has TRBV10-3 and TRBJ2-3, with D possibly TRBD1 on 6 matching bases. The CDR3 totals 17 residues. Deletions cut 4 bases from V and 0 bases from J, with 17 bases between. The germline gives CDR1 ENHRY, CDR2 SYGVKD. The CDR3 DNA sequence: TGTGCCATCAGTGGAGGGGGACGGGGCCCTAGCACAGATACGCAGTATTTT. It encodes CAISGGGRGPSTDTQYF.

In this sample, this clonotype turned up once. The rearrangement uses TRBV27 and TRBJ1-6; D unresolved. The V gene lost 6 bases and the J gene lost 0 bases, with 6 bases spanning the gap. Germline CDR1 MNHEY, CDR2 SMNVEV (reference sequence). The CDR3 runs to 14 residues. The CDR3 protein is CASSRGSYNSPLHF. DNA of the CDR3: TGTGCCAGCAGCCGGGGCTCCTATAATTCACCCCTCCACTTT.